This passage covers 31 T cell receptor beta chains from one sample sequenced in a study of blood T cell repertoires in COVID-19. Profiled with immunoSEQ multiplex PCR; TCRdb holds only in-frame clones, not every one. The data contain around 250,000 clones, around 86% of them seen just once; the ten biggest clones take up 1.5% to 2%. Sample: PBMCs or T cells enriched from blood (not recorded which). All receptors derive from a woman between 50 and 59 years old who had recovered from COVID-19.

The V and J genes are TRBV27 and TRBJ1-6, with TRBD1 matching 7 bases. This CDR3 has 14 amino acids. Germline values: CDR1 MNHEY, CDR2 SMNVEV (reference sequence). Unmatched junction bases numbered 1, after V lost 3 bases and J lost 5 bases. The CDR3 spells CASSFGTDNSPLHF. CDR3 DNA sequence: TGTGCCAGCAGTTTTGGGACAGATAATTCACCCCTCCACTTT.

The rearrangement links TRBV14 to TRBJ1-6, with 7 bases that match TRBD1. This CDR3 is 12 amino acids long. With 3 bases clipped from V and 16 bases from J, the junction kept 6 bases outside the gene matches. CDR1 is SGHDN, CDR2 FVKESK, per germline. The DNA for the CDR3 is TGTGCCAGCAGCCAGGGGGGACAGACACTCCACTTT. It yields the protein CASSQGGQTLHF.

Written as DNA, the CDR3 is TGTGCCAGCAGTGAAGGGACACCTCCCTACGAGCAGTACTTC. Amino acids: CASSEGTPPYEQYF. The V gene is TRBV2, the J gene TRBJ2-7; D may be TRBD1 (5 bases). The CDR3 length is 14 residues. V dropped 1 base and J dropped 2 bases, with 9 bases sitting between them. The germline V gene has CDR1 SNHLY and CDR2 FYNNEI.

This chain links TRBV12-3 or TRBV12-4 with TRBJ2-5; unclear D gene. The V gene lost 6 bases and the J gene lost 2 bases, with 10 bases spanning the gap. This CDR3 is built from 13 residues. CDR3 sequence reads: CASSHTDQETQYF. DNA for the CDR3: TGTGCCAGCAGCCACACCGATCAAGAGACCCAGTACTTC.

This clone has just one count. The DNA of the CDR3 is TGTGCCACTATGACAGGGCGCGGCTACACCTTC. Translating it yields CATMTGRGYTF. The chain uses TRBV28 and TRBJ1-2; 7 bases line up with TRBD1. In germline, CDR1 is MDHEN, CDR2 SYDVKM. There are 11 residues in the CDR3. The ends lost 10 bases at V and 8 bases at J; junction bases unmatched: 7.

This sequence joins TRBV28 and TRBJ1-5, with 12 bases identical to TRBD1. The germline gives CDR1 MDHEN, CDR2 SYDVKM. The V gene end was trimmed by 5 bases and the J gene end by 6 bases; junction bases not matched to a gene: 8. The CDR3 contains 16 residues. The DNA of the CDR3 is TGTGCCAGCAGTCCCAGAGGGACAGGGGGCAGTCAGCCCCAGCATTTT. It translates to CASSPRGTGGSQPQHF.

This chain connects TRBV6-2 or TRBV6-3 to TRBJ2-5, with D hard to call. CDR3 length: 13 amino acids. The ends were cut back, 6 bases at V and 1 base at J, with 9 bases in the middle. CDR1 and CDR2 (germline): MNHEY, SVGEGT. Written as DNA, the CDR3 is TGTGCCAGCAGCCGACTGATCCAAGAGACCCAGTACTTC. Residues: CASSRLIQETQYF.

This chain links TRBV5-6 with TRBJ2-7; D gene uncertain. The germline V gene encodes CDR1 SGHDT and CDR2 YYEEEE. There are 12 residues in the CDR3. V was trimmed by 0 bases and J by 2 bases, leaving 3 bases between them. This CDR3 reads CASSLATYEQYF. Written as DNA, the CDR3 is TGTGCCAGCAGCTTGGCCACCTACGAGCAGTACTTC.

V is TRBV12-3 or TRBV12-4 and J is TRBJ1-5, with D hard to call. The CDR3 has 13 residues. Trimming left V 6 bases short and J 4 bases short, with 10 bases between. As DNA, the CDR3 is TGTGCCAGCAGCTCCCCGGGTAATCAGCCCCAGCATTTT. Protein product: CASSSPGNQPQHF.

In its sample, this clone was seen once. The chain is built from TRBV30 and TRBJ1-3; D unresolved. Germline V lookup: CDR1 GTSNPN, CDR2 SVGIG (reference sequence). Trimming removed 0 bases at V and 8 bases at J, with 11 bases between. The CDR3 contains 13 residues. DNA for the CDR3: TGTGCCTGGAGTGTACGCGTAGCGGACACCATATATTTT. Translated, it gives CAWSVRVADTIYF.

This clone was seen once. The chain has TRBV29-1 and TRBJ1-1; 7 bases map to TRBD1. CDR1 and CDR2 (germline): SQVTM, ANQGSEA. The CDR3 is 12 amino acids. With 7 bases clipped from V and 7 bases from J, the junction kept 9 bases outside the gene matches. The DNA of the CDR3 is TGCAGCGGGGAAACAGGGGCAGATGAAGCTTTCTTT. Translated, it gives CSGETGADEAFF.

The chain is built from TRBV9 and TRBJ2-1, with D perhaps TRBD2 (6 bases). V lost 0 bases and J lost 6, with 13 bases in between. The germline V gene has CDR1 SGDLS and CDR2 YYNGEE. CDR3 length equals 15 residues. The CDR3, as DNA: TGTGCCAGCAGCGTAGGCGCTAGCGCTTCCAATGAGCAGTTCTTC. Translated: CASSVGASASNEQFF.

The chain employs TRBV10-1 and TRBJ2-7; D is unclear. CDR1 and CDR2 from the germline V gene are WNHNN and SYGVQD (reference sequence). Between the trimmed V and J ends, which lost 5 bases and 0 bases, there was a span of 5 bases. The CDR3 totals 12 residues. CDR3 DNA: TGCGCCAGCAGTAGGAGCTCCTACGAGCAGTACTTC. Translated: CASSRSSYEQYF.

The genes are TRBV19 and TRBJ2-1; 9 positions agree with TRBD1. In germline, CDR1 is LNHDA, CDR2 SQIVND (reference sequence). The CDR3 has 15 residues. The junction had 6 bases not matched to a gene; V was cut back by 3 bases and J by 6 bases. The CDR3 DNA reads TGTGCCAGTAGTATGGCACAGGGGGCAGGCAATGAGCAGTTCTTC. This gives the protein CASSMAQGAGNEQFF.

The CDR3 coding sequence is TGCGCCAGCAGCCAAGATCGAGGGGAGCAGTTCTTC. Translated, it gives CASSQDRGEQFF. This sequence joins TRBV4-1 and TRBJ2-1; D is possibly TRBD2 (5 bases). Per the germline V gene, CDR1 is MGHRA and CDR2 is YSYEKL. The CDR3 runs 12 residues. V was cut by 0 bases and J by 10 bases, with 7 bases left in between.

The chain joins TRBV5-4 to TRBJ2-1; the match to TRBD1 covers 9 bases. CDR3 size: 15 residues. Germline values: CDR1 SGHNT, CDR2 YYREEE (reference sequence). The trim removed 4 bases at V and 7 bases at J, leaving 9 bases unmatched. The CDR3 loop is CASSPAGTGRNEQFF. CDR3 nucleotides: TGTGCCAGCAGCCCCGCCGGGACAGGGCGAAATGAGCAGTTCTTC.

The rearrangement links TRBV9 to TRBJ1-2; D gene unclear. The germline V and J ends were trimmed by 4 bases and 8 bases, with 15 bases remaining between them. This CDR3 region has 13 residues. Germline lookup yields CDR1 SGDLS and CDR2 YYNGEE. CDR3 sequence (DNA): TGTGCCAGCAGCCCCAACGACTTGAGGGGCTACACCTTC. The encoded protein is CASSPNDLRGYTF.

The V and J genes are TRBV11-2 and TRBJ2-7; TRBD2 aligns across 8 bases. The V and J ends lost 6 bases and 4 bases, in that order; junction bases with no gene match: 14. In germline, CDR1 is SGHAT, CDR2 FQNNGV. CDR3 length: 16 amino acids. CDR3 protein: CASSLSPGGGLYEQYF. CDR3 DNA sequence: TGTGCCAGCAGTTTAAGCCCCGGGGGGGGGCTTTACGAGCAGTACTTC.

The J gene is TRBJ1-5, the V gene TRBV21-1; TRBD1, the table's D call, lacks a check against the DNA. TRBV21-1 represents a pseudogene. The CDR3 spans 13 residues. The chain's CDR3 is CASSWDRGQPQHF. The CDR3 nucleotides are TGTGCCAGCAGCTGGGACAGGGGGCAGCCCCAGCATTTT.

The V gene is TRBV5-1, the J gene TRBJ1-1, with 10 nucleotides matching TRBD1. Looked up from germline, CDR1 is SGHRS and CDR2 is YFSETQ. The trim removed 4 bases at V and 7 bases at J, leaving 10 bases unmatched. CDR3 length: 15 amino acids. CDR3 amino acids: CASSLTTGGFGEAFF. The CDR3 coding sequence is TGCGCCAGCAGCCTGACGACAGGGGGCTTCGGTGAAGCTTTCTTT. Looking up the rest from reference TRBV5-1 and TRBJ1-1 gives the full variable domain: KAGVTQTPRYLIKTRGQQVTLSCSPISGHRSVSWYQQTPGQGLQFLFEYFSETQRNKGNFPGRFSGRQFSNSRSEMNVSTLELGDSALYLCASSLTTGGFGEAFFGQGTRLTVV.

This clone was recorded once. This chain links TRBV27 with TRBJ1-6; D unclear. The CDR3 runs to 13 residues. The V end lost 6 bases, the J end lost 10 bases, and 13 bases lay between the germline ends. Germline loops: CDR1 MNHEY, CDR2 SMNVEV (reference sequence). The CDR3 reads CASRAPPGSPLHF. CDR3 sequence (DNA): TGTGCCAGCAGGGCTCCCCCGGGGTCACCCCTCCACTTT.

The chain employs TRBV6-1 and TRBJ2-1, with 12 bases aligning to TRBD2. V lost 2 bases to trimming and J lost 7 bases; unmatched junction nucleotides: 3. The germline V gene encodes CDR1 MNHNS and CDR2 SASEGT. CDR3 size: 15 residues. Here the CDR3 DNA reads TGTGCCAGCAGTGAAAGGGGACTAGCGGGTAATGAGCAGTTCTTC. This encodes CASSERGLAGNEQFF.

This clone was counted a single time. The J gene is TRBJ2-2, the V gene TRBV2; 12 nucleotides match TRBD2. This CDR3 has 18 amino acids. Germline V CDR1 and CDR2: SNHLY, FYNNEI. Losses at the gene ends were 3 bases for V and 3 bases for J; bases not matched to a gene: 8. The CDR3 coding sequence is TGTGCCAGCAGTGAGACTCCTAGCGGGAGGGCCGACACCGGGGAGCTGTTTTTT. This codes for CASSETPSGRADTGELFF.

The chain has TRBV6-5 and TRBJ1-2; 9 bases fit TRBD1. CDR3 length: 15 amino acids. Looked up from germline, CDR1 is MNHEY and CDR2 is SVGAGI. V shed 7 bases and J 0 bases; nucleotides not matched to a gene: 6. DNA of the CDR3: TGTGCCAGCATGGGGGACAGGGCGTCTAACTATGGCTACACCTTC. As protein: CASMGDRASNYGYTF.

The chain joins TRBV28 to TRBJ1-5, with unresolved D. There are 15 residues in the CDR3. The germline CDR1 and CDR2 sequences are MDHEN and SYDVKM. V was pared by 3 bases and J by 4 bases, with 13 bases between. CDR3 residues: CASSLPQVINQPQHF. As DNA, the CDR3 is TGTGCCAGCAGTTTGCCACAAGTTATAAATCAGCCCCAGCATTTT.

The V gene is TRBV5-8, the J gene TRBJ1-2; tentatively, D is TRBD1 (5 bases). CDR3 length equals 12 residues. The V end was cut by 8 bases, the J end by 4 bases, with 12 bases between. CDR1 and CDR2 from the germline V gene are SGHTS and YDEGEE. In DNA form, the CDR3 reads TGTGCCAGTAATCAGGGTTCCTATGGCTACACCTTC. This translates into CASNQGSYGYTF. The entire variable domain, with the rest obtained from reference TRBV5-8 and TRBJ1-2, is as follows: EAGVTQSPTHLIKTRGQQATLRCSPISGHTSVYWYQQALGLGLQFLLWYDEGEERNRGNFPPRFSGRQFPNYSSELNVNALELEDSALYLCASNQGSYGYTFGSGTRLTVV.

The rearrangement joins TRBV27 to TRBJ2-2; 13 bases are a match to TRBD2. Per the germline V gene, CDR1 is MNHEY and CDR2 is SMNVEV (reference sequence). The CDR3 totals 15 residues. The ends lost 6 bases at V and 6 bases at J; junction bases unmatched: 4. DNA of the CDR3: TGTGCCAGCAGGACAACTAGCGGGAGGGCCGGGGAGCTGTTTTTT. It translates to CASRTTSGRAGELFF.

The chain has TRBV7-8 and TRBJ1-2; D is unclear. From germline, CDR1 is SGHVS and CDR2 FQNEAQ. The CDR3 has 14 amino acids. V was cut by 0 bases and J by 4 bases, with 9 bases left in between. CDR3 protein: CASSLAGQAYGYTF. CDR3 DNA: TGTGCCAGCAGCTTAGCTGGGCAGGCCTATGGCTACACCTTC.

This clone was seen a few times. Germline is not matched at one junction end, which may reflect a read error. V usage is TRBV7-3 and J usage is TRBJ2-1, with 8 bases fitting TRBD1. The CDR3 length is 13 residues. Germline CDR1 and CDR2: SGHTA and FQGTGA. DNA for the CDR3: TGTGCCAGCAGCAGTTCAGATCCGGGACAGGCCCTCTTC. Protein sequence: CASSSSDPGQALF.

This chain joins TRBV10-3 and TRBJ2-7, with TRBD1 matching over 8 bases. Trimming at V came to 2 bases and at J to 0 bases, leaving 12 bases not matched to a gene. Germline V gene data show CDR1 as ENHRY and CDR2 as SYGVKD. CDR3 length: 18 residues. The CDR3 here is CAISEPDYRTGISYEQYF. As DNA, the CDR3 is TGTGCCATCAGTGAGCCCGATTATCGGACAGGGATCTCCTACGAGCAGTACTTC.

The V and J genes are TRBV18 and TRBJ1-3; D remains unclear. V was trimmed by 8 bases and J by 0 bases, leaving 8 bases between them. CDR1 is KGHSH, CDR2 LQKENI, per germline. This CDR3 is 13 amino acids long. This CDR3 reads CASTESSGNTIYF. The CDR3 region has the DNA TGTGCCAGCACAGAAAGCTCTGGAAACACCATATATTTT.